Presented here are 18 T cell receptor beta chains from one specimen sequenced in a study of response to subunit inactivated influenza vaccine. One entry per CDR3 protein results from TCRdb running MiXCR on the RT-PCR reads. Here the sample spans around 470,000 distinct CDR3 sequences, 7.2% being singletons. Specimen: PBMCs from blood, collected less than 30 months after vaccination. All receptors come from a man between 50 and 69 years old who received an inactivated influenza vaccine.

The chain links TRBV5-5 to TRBJ1-1; D is uncertain. Germline values: CDR1 SGHKS, CDR2 YYEKEE (reference sequence). V was clipped by 1 base and J by 5 bases, with 6 bases between them. The CDR3 is made up of 12 amino acids. The CDR3 coding sequence is TGTGCCAGCAGCTTGTACGGGACTGAAGCTTTCTTT. This translates into CASSLYGTEAFF.

This clonotype was observed at least ten times. The chain couples TRBV4-2 to TRBJ2-5; 10 bases line up with TRBD1. Germline V gene data show CDR1 as LGHNA and CDR2 as YNFKEQ. V shed 2 bases and J 2 bases; nucleotides not matched to a gene: 2. This CDR3 has 15 amino acids. CDR3: CASSQRTGGQETQYF. The CDR3 DNA reads as TGTGCCAGCAGCCAAAGGACAGGGGGACAAGAGACCCAGTACTTC.

The chain uses TRBV28 and TRBJ2-2, with 9 bases lining up with TRBD2. J was trimmed by 4 bases and V by 5 bases; bases with no gene match: 8. CDR3 length equals 16 residues. In germline, CDR1 is MDHEN, CDR2 SYDVKM. CDR3: CASSPGTSRRTGELFF. The CDR3 region has the DNA TGTGCCAGCAGTCCGGGGACTAGCCGTCGCACCGGGGAGCTGTTTTTT. Looking up the rest from reference TRBV28 and TRBJ2-2 gives the full variable domain: DVKVTQSSRYLVKRTGEKVFLECVQDMDHENMFWYRQDPGLGLRLIYFSYDVKMKEKGDIPEGYSVSREKKERFSLILESASTNQTSMYLCASSPGTSRRTGELFFGEGSRLTVL.

In this sample, this clonotype turned up a few times. The V and J genes are TRBV20-1 and TRBJ2-1; 8 nucleotides agree with TRBD2. From germline, CDR1 is DFQATT and CDR2 SNEGSKA (reference sequence). Trimming removed 2 bases from V and 7 bases from J; junction bases left unmatched: 10. The CDR3 has 15 residues. The CDR3 loop reads CSARPGRGRLNEQFF. The CDR3 DNA is TGCAGTGCTAGACCCGGGAGGGGGAGGTTAAATGAGCAGTTCTTC.

This clonotype occurred a few times. The chain couples TRBV28 to TRBJ2-6; tentatively, D is TRBD2 (5 bases). CDR3 length: 15 amino acids. CDR1 and CDR2 (germline): MDHEN, SYDVKM. V was clipped by 2 bases and J by 3 bases, with 8 bases between them. CDR3 loop: CASSLPGIGANVLTF. The CDR3 DNA is TGTGCCAGCAGTTTACCGGGGATTGGGGCCAACGTCCTGACTTTC.

The rearrangement uses TRBV6-1 and TRBJ2-3, with 7 bases fitting TRBD2. Germline V CDR1 and CDR2: MNHNS, SASEGT. The CDR3 is 14 amino acids. V shed 4 bases and J 4 bases; nucleotides not matched to a gene: 5. The chain's CDR3 is CASSAWGGADTQYF. The CDR3 nucleotides are TGTGCCAGCAGTGCGTGGGGGGGGGCAGATACGCAGTATTTT.

The count of this clonotype is one. This sequence may be a read error, since a much larger clone differs from it by one base. The chain carries TRBV7-2 and TRBJ2-7; D ambiguous. Germline assignment: CDR1 SGHTA and CDR2 FQGNSA. There are 12 residues in the CDR3. In nucleotides, the CDR3 is TGTGCCGGCAGCCGACCCTCTTACGAGCAGTACTTC. Translation gives CAGSRPSYEQYF.

A few counts support this clonotype. The CDR3 protein is CASGLGSEQYF. In nucleotides, the CDR3 is TGTGCCAGCGGTTTGGGCTCCGAGCAGTACTTC. This chain uses TRBV7-8 with TRBJ2-7; D call uncertain. The CDR3 totals 11 residues. Between the trimmed V and J ends, which lost 8 bases and 6 bases, there was a span of 11 bases. In germline, CDR1 is SGHVS, CDR2 FQNEAQ.

This clonotype was observed a handful of times. The gene calls are TRBV7-8 and TRBJ1-3; no definite D call. V was trimmed by 4 bases and J by 0 bases, leaving 10 bases between them. Germline assignment: CDR1 SGHVS and CDR2 FQNEAQ. The CDR3 loop spans 15 amino acids. The CDR3 DNA is TGTGCCAGCAGCTGGACCCAAGACTCTGGAAACACCATATATTTT. Translating it yields CASSWTQDSGNTIYF.

This clonotype turned up a few times. J is TRBJ2-1 and V is TRBV4-1, with 7 bases lining up with TRBD1. Losses at the gene ends were 1 base for V and 6 bases for J; bases not matched to a gene: 6. CDR1 and CDR2 from the germline V gene are MGHRA and YSYEKL. The CDR3 is 15 residues long. The CDR3 coding sequence is TGCGCCAGCAGCCAAGTCGGACAGGCCGTCAATGAGCAGTTCTTC. It encodes CASSQVGQAVNEQFF.

The chain links TRBV20-1 to TRBJ1-5, with no clear D. V lost 0 bases and J 2 bases, leaving 5 bases between the germline ends. From germline, CDR1 is DFQATT and CDR2 SNEGSKA (reference sequence). There are 13 residues in the CDR3. CDR3 bases: TGCAGTGCTAGAGACATTGGCAATCAGCCCCAGCATTTT. The encoded protein is CSARDIGNQPQHF.

The gene calls are TRBV20-1 and TRBJ2-3, with TRBD2 matching 13 bases. This CDR3 comprises 16 residues. Losses at the gene ends were 6 bases for V and 2 bases for J; bases not matched to a gene: 8. CDR1 and CDR2 from the germline V gene are DFQATT and SNEGSKA (reference sequence). DNA for the CDR3: TGCAGTGCGAGTGGACTAGCGGGAGCGATCACAGATACGCAGTATTTT. It translates to CSASGLAGAITDTQYF.

This clonotype was recorded at least ten times. The rearrangement uses TRBV4-1 and TRBJ2-3; D ambiguous. With 2 bases removed from V and 4 bases from J, the gap between germline ends came to 22 bases. This CDR3 comprises 18 residues. Germline loops: CDR1 MGHRA, CDR2 YSYEKL. CDR3 protein: CASSQLGPYSTRPDTQYF. The CDR3 DNA follows: TGCGCCAGCAGCCAATTAGGACCTTATTCTACCAGGCCAGATACGCAGTATTTT.

CDR3 sequence (DNA): TGCGCCAGCAGCCTTTTTTCGCCTGACAGGAATTCACCCCTCCACTTT. Its protein product is CASSLFSPDRNSPLHF. The V gene is TRBV5-1, the J gene TRBJ1-6; D is perhaps TRBD1 (6 bases). This CDR3 comprises 16 residues. Germline CDR1 is SGHRS and CDR2 is YFSETQ. V lost 4 bases and J lost 7, with 18 bases in between. The full variable domain, with the rest looked up from reference TRBV5-1 and TRBJ1-6, is KAGVTQTPRYLIKTRGQQVTLSCSPISGHRSVSWYQQTPGQGLQFLFEYFSETQRNKGNFPGRFSGRQFSNSRSEMNVSTLELGDSALYLCASSLFSPDRNSPLHFGNGTRLTVT.

The chain carries TRBV6-2 or TRBV6-3 and TRBJ2-7; D unclear. This CDR3 is 12 amino acids long. The ends were cut back, 2 bases at V and 3 bases at J, with 5 bases in the middle. Germline V CDR1 and CDR2: MNHEY, SVGEGT. The CDR3 nucleotides read TGTGCCAGCAGTTACAGGGTCTACGAGCAGTACTTC. It translates to CASSYRVYEQYF.

This clonotype was seen repeatedly, ten times or more. The V gene is TRBV5-5, the J gene TRBJ2-5; D is ambiguous. CDR3 length: 14 amino acids. Between the trimmed V and J ends, which lost 2 bases and 4 bases, there was a span of 12 bases. Germline-derived CDR1 and CDR2 are SGHKS and YYEKEE (reference sequence). DNA of the CDR3: TGTGCCAGCAGCTTCCCGGAAACGGGAGAGACCCAGTACTTC. Residues: CASSFPETGETQYF.

V gene TRBV12-3 or TRBV12-4 combines with J gene TRBJ2-5; weak D call: TRBD2 (6 bases). CDR3 length equals 15 residues. The germline V and J ends were trimmed by 4 bases and 4 bases, with 16 bases remaining between them. CDR3 residues: CASSSGTVKGETQYF. CDR3 bases: TGTGCCAGCAGTTCCGGGACTGTCAAGGGAGAGACCCAGTACTTC.

This clonotype was counted only a few times. The V call is TRBV15, the J call TRBJ1-4; D possibly corresponds to TRBD1 (5 bases). The CDR3 is 17 residues long. V lost 0 bases and J 5 bases, leaving 16 bases between the germline ends. Germline V lookup: CDR1 LNHNV, CDR2 YYDKDF (reference sequence). Here the CDR3 DNA reads TGTGCCACCAGCAGAGAACCCCCCGGGACGGTAAATGAAAAACTGTTTTTT. Translated: CATSREPPGTVNEKLFF.